This T cell receptor (beta chain) was documented in a study of T cells in women clearing cervical HPV infection. Across the whole study: For cases, blood was sampled a median approximately 150 days after lesion detection, interquartile range roughly 90 to 230 days. Study results and limitations: A classifier using richness and V gene abundances reached an AUC of around 0.81.

To note about this clone: The antigen is undetermined. The CDR3 end falls 3 residues outside the read, so it is completed with the germline J gene.

CDR1 is GTSNPN and CDR2 is SVGIG in the germline V gene (reference sequence). V lost 3 bases, J lost 2 bases, and 4 bases stayed unmatched. This CDR3 spans 14 amino acids. Profiling relied on immunoSEQ multiplex PCR, and the TCRdb table lists in-frame clones only, not all of them. This listing includes about 46,000 clones. The V and J genes are TRBV30 and TRBJ1-5; 7 bases fit TRBD1. What was sequenced was blood buffy coat. This sequence originates from a woman aged 18-69 years with a cervical HPV16 infection that either progressed to CIN3+ or cleared (not recorded which). Partial CDR3 DNA: TGTGCCTGGAGCCTAGACAGGGGCAATCAGCCC. Protein sequence: CAWSLDRGNQP. The full CDR3 reads CAWSLDRGNQPQHF.